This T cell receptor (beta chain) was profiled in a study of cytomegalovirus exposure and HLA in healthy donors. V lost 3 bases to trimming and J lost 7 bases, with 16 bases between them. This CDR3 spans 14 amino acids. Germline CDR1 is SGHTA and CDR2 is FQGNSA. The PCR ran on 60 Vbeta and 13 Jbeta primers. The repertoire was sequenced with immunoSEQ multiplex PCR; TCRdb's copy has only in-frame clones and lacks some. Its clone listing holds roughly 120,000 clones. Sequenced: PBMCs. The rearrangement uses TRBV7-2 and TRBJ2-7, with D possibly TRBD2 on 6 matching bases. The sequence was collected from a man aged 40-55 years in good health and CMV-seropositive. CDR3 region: CASSLGGPILEQYF. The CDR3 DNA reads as TGTGCCAGCAGCTTGGGGGGACCGATACTAGAGCAGTACTTC.